Sequencing of this T cell receptor (beta chain) was carried out in a study of blood T cells in healthy people across ages. Notes on the study in general: Roughly linearly, TCR beta diversity per million T cells fell as age increased.

Primed by a sample-barcoded 5' primer and a J-beta primer mix, a second PCR proceeded for about 6 to 11 cycles. Template switching added a 12-random-nucleotide identifier to every cDNA molecule. One entry per CDR3 protein results from TCRdb running MiXCR on the 5' RACE reads. The sample lists some 800,000 distinct CDR3 sequences, 25% occurring once. The CDR3 spans 15 residues. Germline lookup yields CDR1 MNHNY and CDR2 SVGAGI (reference sequence). Notes on this clonotype: The antigen remains unidentified.

Another study also made use of these data, one on T cells of mothers and their children.

This receptor was obtained from a boy aged 5-17 years in good health. This chain uses TRBV6-6 with TRBJ2-5, with 7 bases lining up with TRBD2. The J call may be in error: the DNA end matches TRBJ2-1 better. The sample consisted of blood. CDR3 in amino acids: CASSYWGEGRDEQFF. CDR3 DNA sequence: TGTGCCAGCAGTTACTGGGGGGAGGGCAGAGATGAGCAGTTCTTC.